This entry concerns a single T cell receptor beta chain. This sample was taken from a study of T cell responses to AZD1222 COVID-19 vaccine. Assay: immunoSEQ multiplex PCR; the TCRdb copy retains only in-frame clones and omits some. The repertoire holds fewer than 250,000 clones, with 85% to 95% as singletons. This TCR came from an adult in good health. Sample: peripheral blood, taken on day 0 of AZD1222 vaccination.

The CDR3 sequence: CASSLGAGAGQPQHF. The CDR3 region has the DNA TGCGCCAGCAGCTTGGGGGCAGGGGCTGGTCAGCCCCAGCATTTT. The chain joins TRBV5-1 to TRBJ1-5; D may be TRBD1 (6 bases). This CDR3 is built from 15 residues. The V end lost 0 bases, the J end lost 6 bases, and 13 bases lay between the germline ends. Germline V gene data show CDR1 as SGHRS and CDR2 as YFSETQ.